This TCR beta chain comes out of a study of glioma-infiltrating T cells. This clonotype was detected many times. CDR1 is KGHSH and CDR2 is LQKENI in the germline V gene. CDR3 length equals 18 residues. The ends lost 3 bases at V and 0 bases at J; junction bases unmatched: 7. Amplification of TCR alpha and beta CDR3 regions from RNA used iRepertoire nested multiplex PCR. TCRdb passed the multiplex PCR reads through MiXCR, listing each CDR3 protein once. The profile covers 90,000 to 100,000 distinct CDR3 sequences, with around 40% appearing a single time and around two fifths taken by the ten largest. The rearrangement uses TRBV18 and TRBJ2-6; the match to TRBD1 covers 8 bases. The TCR sequence derives from a human donor with low-grade glioma or glioblastoma, undergoing nonglioma brain surgery, or in good health (not recorded which). The sample taken for sequencing was glioma tissue, nonneoplastic brain tissue, or PBMCs (not recorded which). CDR3 sequence (DNA): TGTGCCAGCTCACCCGGAGGCAGGGGGCTCTCTGGGGCCAACGTCCTGACTTTC. This translates into CASSPGGRGLSGANVLTF. Complete variable domain (other parts from reference TRBV18 and TRBJ2-6): NAGVMQNPRHLVRRRGQEARLRCSPMKGHSHVYWYRQLPEEGLKFMVYLQKENIIDESGMPKERFSAEFPKEGPSILRIQQVVRGDSAAYFCASSPGGRGLSGANVLTFGAGSRLTVL.